A selection of T cell receptor beta chains follows, all from one sample in a study of Graves' ophthalmopathy and Graves' hyperthyroidism. One entry per CDR3 protein, called by TCRdb with MiXCR from the multiplex PCR reads. Among fewer than 350,000 distinct CDR3 sequences listed, roughly 15% were seen once. The source material was peripheral blood. These TCRs come from an adult man with Graves' ophthalmopathy. CDR3s include the opening cysteine and the closing phenylalanine or tryptophan. D genes are given only for firm matches. Some rows have no size entry. The others give once, few or many, or a class for an expanded clone.

size: many; J: TRBJ2-7; V: TRBV19; D: -; length: 16; CDR3: CASSIRSGRVAYEQYF; DNA: TGTGCCAGTAGTATAAGATCAGGACGGGTCGCCTACGAGCAGTACTTC
size: many; J: TRBJ2-2; V: TRBV11-2; D: -; length: 14; CDR3: CASSPLWATGELFF; DNA: TGTGCCAGCAGCCCGCTGTGGGCCACCGGGGAGCTGTTTTTT
size: -; J: TRBJ2-5; V: TRBV7-9; D: -; length: 14; CDR3: CASSRPTSGETQYF; DNA: TGTGCCAGCAGCCGACCTACCTCGGGGGAGACCCAGTACTTC
size: many; J: TRBJ1-1; V: TRBV6-2/TRBV6-3; D: -; length: 13; CDR3: CASSYAEPTRGFF; DNA: TGTGCCAGCAGTTACGCAGAACCCACTCGCGGTTTCTTT
size: few; J: TRBJ1-2; V: TRBV6-5; D: -; length: 14; CDR3: CASSYSTQYGGYTF; DNA: TGTGCCAGCAGTTACTCGACTCAATATGGGGGCTACACCTTC
size: many; J: TRBJ1-6; V: TRBV27; D: -; length: 12; CDR3: CASRMGVTPLHF; DNA: TGTGCCAGCCGTATGGGCGTCACACCCCTCCACTTT
size: many; J: TRBJ2-5; V: TRBV6-5; D: TRBD2; length: 15; CDR3: CASSSSGTSKQTQYF; DNA: TGTGCCAGCAGTTCCTCCGGGACTAGCAAGCAGACCCAGTACTTC
size: many; J: TRBJ1-2; V: TRBV6-2/TRBV6-3; D: -; length: 12; CDR3: CASSFLSGGYTF; DNA: TGTGCCAGCAGTTTTCTCTCAGGTGGCTACACCTTC
size: -; J: TRBJ2-5; V: TRBV12-3/TRBV12-4; D: TRBD2; length: 14; CDR3: CASILGGGAKTQYF; DNA: TGTGCCAGCATCCTGGGGGGGGGTGCAAAGACCCAGTACTTC
size: many; J: TRBJ1-2; V: TRBV12-3/TRBV12-4; D: -; length: 12; CDR3: CASGQANYGYTF; DNA: TGTGCCAGCGGTCAGGCTAACTATGGCTACACCTTC
size: many; J: TRBJ2-7; V: TRBV28; D: -; length: 15; CDR3: CASRPTGGGIHEQYF; DNA: TGTGCCAGCAGACCTACAGGGGGGGGAATCCACGAGCAGTACTTC
size: many; J: TRBJ2-5; V: TRBV27; D: -; length: 13; CDR3: CASSFGTRETQYF; DNA: TGTGCCAGCAGTTTCGGGACCCGGGAGACCCAGTACTTC
size: many; J: TRBJ2-5; V: TRBV2; D: TRBD2; length: 16; CDR3: CASSARLAAIQETQYF; DNA: TGTGCCAGCAGTGCCAGACTAGCAGCAATCCAAGAGACCCAGTACTTC
size: many; J: TRBJ2-7; V: TRBV2; D: TRBD1; length: 14; CDR3: CASRETGALSEQYF; DNA: TGTGCCAGCAGGGAGACAGGGGCTCTCTCCGAGCAGTACTTC
size: many; J: TRBJ1-1; V: TRBV25-1; D: -; length: 16; CDR3: CASSEWSGIGDTEAFF; DNA: TGTGCCAGCAGTGAATGGTCGGGGATCGGAGACACTGAAGCTTTCTTT
size: many; J: TRBJ2-7; V: TRBV12-3/TRBV12-4; D: -; length: 15; CDR3: CASSLLGADGGEQYF; DNA: TGTGCCAGCAGCTTACTAGGGGCGGATGGGGGCGAGCAGTACTTC
size: many; J: TRBJ1-1; V: TRBV12-3/TRBV12-4; D: TRBD1; length: 15; CDR3: CASSLRQGSGTEAFF; DNA: TGTGCCAGCAGTTTACGACAGGGCTCGGGGACTGAAGCTTTCTTT
size: -; J: TRBJ2-7; V: TRBV6-1; D: -; length: 13; CDR3: CASSEGTTYEQYF; DNA: TGTGCCAGCAGTGAAGGGACTACCTACGAGCAGTACTTC
size: many; J: TRBJ2-4; V: TRBV20-1; D: -; length: 14; CDR3: CSARDRGNGDIQYF; DNA: TGCAGTGCTAGAGATCGGGGGAATGGGGACATTCAGTACTTC
size: many; J: TRBJ1-1; V: TRBV11-1; D: TRBD1; length: 18; CDR3: CASSSLRDRGSWNTEAFF; DNA: TGTGCCAGCAGCTCCCTCCGGGACAGAGGATCCTGGAACACTGAAGCTTTCTTT
size: -; J: TRBJ1-1; V: TRBV30; D: -; length: 10; CDR3: CAQDSGRAFF; DNA: TGTGCTCAAGACAGCGGTCGAGCTTTCTTT
size: -; J: TRBJ2-5; V: TRBV11-2; D: -; length: 17; CDR3: CASSPRVGVGGKETQYF; DNA: TGTGCCAGCAGTCCCAGAGTAGGGGTCGGTGGAAAAGAGACCCAGTACTTC